This note documents a single TCR beta chain sequence. Its cognate antigen is unknown. A quantitative 5'-RACE method, one with molecular barcodes, was used to make TCR beta libraries. TCRdb processed the 5' RACE reads anew with MiXCR; each CDR3 protein has one entry. Of under 200,000 distinct CDR3 sequences in the sample, 9.5% to 10% were seen once. Germline loops: CDR1 MNHEY, CDR2 SMNVEV (reference sequence). The CDR3 runs 15 residues. Losses at the gene ends were 8 bases for V and 2 bases for J; bases not matched to a gene: 8. The data stem from a study of CD8 T cells in ankylosing spondylitis. Regarding the study as a whole: Significantly higher representation of disease-linked clones was reported for matched ankylosing spondylitis synovial fluid.

The V gene is TRBV27, the J gene TRBJ2-1, with 8 nucleotides matching TRBD2. The clonotype was recovered from a female donor with ankylosing spondylitis or in good health (not recorded which). Sequenced material: blood, either unsorted or a sorted T cell fraction (not recorded which). The CDR3 region is CASSGLLAAYNEQFF. The CDR3 DNA sequence: TGTGCCAGCTCGGGGCTACTAGCGGCCTACAATGAGCAGTTCTTC.